This T cell receptor beta chain was profiled in a study of siplizumab effects on memory and regulatory T cells. About this clone itself: Its antigen is currently unknown.

Germline loops: CDR1 SEHNR, CDR2 FQNEAQ (reference sequence). The CDR3 spans 13 residues. V lost 5 bases to trimming and J lost 7 bases; unmatched junction nucleotides: 3. The assay was immunoSEQ multiplex PCR, and TCRdb's table has in-frame clones only and misses some. The table lists 80,000 to 130,000 clones, about nine tenths of them singletons. Overall study results and limits: Unstimulated naive T cells seemed to show more diversity than memory cells did, and they also seemed to be among the major contributors to the alloresponse. Siplizumab produced a significant drop in alloreactive sequences attributable to unstimulated CD4+ memory cells. No assignable naive or memory phenotype existed for roughly 80-97% of proliferating CD4+ or CD8+ clones. The alloreactive clones that mapped to unstimulated subsets made up only a minor fraction.

Material for sequencing was CD4+ T cells sorted from blood. The sequence was collected from a human donor in good health. Some clones in this sample may be carry-over from other donors' samples. The V gene is TRBV7-9, the J gene TRBJ1-5; 9 nucleotides line up with TRBD1. The CDR3, as DNA: TGTGCCAGCAGCCGGACAGGGGAACAGCCCCAGCATTTT. This translates into CASSRTGEQPQHF.